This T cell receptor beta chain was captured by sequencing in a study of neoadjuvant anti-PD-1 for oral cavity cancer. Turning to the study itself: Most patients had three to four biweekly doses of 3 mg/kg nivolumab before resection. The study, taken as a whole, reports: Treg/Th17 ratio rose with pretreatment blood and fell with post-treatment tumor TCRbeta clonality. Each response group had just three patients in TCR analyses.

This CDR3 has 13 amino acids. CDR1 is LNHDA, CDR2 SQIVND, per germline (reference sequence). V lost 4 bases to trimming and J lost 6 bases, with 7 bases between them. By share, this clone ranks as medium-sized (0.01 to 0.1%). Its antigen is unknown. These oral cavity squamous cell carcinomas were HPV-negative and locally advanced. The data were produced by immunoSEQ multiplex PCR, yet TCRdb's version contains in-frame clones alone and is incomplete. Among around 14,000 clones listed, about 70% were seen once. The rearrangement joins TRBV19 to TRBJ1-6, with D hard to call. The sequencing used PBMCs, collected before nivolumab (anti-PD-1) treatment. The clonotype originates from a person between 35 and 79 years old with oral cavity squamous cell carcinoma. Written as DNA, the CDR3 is TGTGCCAGTAGTAACAGCTTTAATTCACCCCTCCACTTT. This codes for CASSNSFNSPLHF.